The source of this T cell receptor (beta chain) is a study of Tregs in tolerant kidney transplant recipients. Study-level results: The small number of patients limits these findings pending further validation.

With regard to this clone: Its specificity is unknown.

The CDR3 sequence is 15 residues long. V lost 7 bases to trimming and J lost 6 bases; unmatched junction nucleotides: 9. CDR1 is SGHRS and CDR2 is YFSETQ in the germline V gene. The repertoire was sequenced with immunoSEQ multiplex PCR; TCRdb's copy has only in-frame clones and lacks some. Of more than 60,000 clones listed, approximately 83% are singletons. The sample consisted of Tregs from blood, taken before the transplant. The J gene is TRBJ2-1, the V gene TRBV5-1, with TRBD2 matching over 11 bases. This clonotype originated in a human donor who received a combined kidney and bone marrow transplant. CDR3 bases: TGCGCCAGCCAACCGGGTAGCGGGAGGGCCAATGAGCAGTTCTTC. Encoded protein: CASQPGSGRANEQFF.